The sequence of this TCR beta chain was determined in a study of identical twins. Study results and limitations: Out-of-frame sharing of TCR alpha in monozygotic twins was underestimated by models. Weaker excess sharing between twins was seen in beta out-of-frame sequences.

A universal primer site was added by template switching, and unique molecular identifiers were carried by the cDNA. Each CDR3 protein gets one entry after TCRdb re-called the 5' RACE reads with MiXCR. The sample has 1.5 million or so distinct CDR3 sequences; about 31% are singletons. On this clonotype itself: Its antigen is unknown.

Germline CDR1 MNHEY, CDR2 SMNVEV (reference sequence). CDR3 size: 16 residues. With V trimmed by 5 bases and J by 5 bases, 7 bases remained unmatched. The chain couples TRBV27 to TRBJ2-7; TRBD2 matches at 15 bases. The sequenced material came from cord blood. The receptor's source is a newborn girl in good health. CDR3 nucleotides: TGTGCCAGCAGTCCGCGGACTAGCGGGGGGGCTCACGAGCAGTACTTC. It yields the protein CASSPRTSGGAHEQYF.